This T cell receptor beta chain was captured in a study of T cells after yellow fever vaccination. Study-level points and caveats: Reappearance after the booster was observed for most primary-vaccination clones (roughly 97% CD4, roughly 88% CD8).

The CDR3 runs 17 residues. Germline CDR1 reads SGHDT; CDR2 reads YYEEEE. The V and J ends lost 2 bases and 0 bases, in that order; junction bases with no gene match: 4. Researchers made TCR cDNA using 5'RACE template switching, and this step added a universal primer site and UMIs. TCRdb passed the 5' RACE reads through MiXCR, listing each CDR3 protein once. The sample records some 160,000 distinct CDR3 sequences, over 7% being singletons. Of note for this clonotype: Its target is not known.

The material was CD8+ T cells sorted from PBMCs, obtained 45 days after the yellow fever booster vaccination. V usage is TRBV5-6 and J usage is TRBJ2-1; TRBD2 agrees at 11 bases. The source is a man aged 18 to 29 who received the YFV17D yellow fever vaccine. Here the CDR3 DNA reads TGTGCCAGCAGCTTCACTAGCGGGGGACCCTCCTACAATGAGCAGTTCTTC. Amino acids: CASSFTSGGPSYNEQFF.